These 10 T cell receptor beta chains came from one sample sequenced in a study of T cells in Graves' hyperthyroidism and ophthalmopathy. Researchers took RNA transcripts and amplified the TCR beta CDR3 regions from them. TCR CDR3 underwent first-round RT-PCR with the HTBI primer set. TCRdb independently ran MiXCR on the multiplex PCR reads; one entry per CDR3 protein. The table has 250,000 to 300,000 distinct CDR3 sequences, roughly 15% seen once. The sample comprised blood. These TCRs come from a woman between 35 and 50 years old with Graves' hyperthyroidism.

The rearrangement uses TRBV5-4 and TRBJ2-1, with D possibly matching TRBD1 (6 bases). Germline V gene lookup returns CDR1 SGHNT and CDR2 YYREEE (reference sequence). With 2 bases removed from V and 10 bases from J, the gap between germline ends came to 10 bases. The CDR3 has 12 amino acids. CDR3 nucleotides: TGTGCCAGCAGCTTAAACAGGGTGGAGCAGTTCTTC. Translating it yields CASSLNRVEQFF.

In this sample, this clonotype turned up many times. The gene calls are TRBV6-1 and TRBJ1-1; D remains unclear. Germline CDR1 MNHNS, CDR2 SASEGT. The V and J ends lost 4 bases and 8 bases respectively, with 14 bases between them. The CDR3 length is 13 residues. The CDR3 here is CASSVEGVGEAFF. The CDR3 nucleotides are TGTGCCAGCAGTGTCGAGGGAGTAGGGGAAGCTTTCTTT.

This clonotype was seen at least ten times. The chain uses TRBV6-1 and TRBJ2-7, with 9 nucleotides matching TRBD1. CDR1 and CDR2 (germline): MNHNS, SASEGT. V shed 4 bases and J 3 bases; nucleotides not matched to a gene: 4. The CDR3 length is 14 residues. The CDR3 region has the DNA TGTGCCAGCAGTGGACCGGGACAGGGCTACGAGCAGTACTTC. This encodes CASSGPGQGYEQYF.

In this sample, this clonotype turned up many times. The rearrangement links TRBV7-9 to TRBJ2-5, with D possibly matching TRBD2 (5 bases). The CDR3 covers 15 residues. Trimming removed 5 bases at V and 4 bases at J, with 17 bases between. Germline values: CDR1 SEHNR, CDR2 FQNEAQ (reference sequence). The CDR3: CASSPRGSRRETQYF. CDR3 in DNA: TGTGCCAGCAGCCCGCGAGGGTCCAGGCGAGAGACCCAGTACTTC.

This clonotype was found many times. This chain joins TRBV20-1 and TRBJ2-1, with TRBD2 as a possible D gene (6 bases). Trimming removed 5 bases at V and 3 bases at J, with 11 bases between. The CDR3 spans 13 residues. Germline values: CDR1 DFQATT, CDR2 SNEGSKA (reference sequence). The CDR3 spells CSAFGGLYNEQFF. The CDR3 DNA reads TGCAGTGCTTTCGGAGGGCTCTACAATGAGCAGTTCTTC.

This clonotype was found many times. The genes are TRBV19 and TRBJ1-1, with TRBD1 matching 7 bases. This CDR3 has 14 amino acids. Looked up from germline, CDR1 is LNHDA and CDR2 is SQIVND (reference sequence). J gave up 3 bases and V 7 bases, and 8 bases lay outside the gene matches. CDR3 nucleotides: TGTGCCAGTACCCCGACAGGGTTCGACACTGAAGCTTTCTTT. It translates to CASTPTGFDTEAFF.

The gene calls are TRBV19 and TRBJ2-3; TRBD2 aligns across 7 bases. The CDR3 is 13 amino acids. Germline assignment: CDR1 LNHDA and CDR2 SQIVND (reference sequence). J was trimmed by 5 bases and V by 10 bases; bases with no gene match: 9. This chain's CDR3 is CATLERDLDTQYF. CDR3 DNA: TGTGCCACTCTTGAGCGGGATCTAGATACGCAGTATTTT.

The sample holds many counts of this clonotype. V gene TRBV20-1 combines with J gene TRBJ1-6, with TRBD1 identical over 7 bases. This CDR3 contains 14 residues. The V and J ends lost 3 bases and 7 bases, in that order; junction bases with no gene match: 6. CDR1 is DFQATT, CDR2 SNEGSKA, per germline (reference sequence). CDR3 sequence reads: CSASVGQKNSPLHF. CDR3 nucleotide sequence: TGCAGTGCTAGTGTGGGACAGAAAAATTCACCCCTCCACTTT.

This clonotype was picked up many times. This chain connects TRBV19 to TRBJ1-5, with TRBD1 matching 7 bases. Germline V gene lookup returns CDR1 LNHDA and CDR2 SQIVND (reference sequence). The CDR3 contains 13 residues. V trimming: 6 bases; J trimming: 4 bases; junction bases outside the gene matches: 3. The CDR3 protein is CASSTGANQPQHF. Here the CDR3 DNA reads TGTGCCAGTAGCACAGGGGCAAATCAGCCCCAGCATTTT.

In its sample, this clonotype was seen many times. The chain has TRBV6-1 and TRBJ2-5; the match to TRBD2 covers 9 bases. This CDR3 comprises 18 residues. The V and J ends lost 3 bases and 0 bases, in that order; junction bases with no gene match: 11. Germline-derived CDR1 and CDR2 are MNHNS and SASEGT. CDR3 nucleotides: TGTGCCAGCAGTGATCTTTGGCTAGCGGGACCGTACCAAGAGACCCAGTACTTC. Its protein is CASSDLWLAGPYQETQYF.